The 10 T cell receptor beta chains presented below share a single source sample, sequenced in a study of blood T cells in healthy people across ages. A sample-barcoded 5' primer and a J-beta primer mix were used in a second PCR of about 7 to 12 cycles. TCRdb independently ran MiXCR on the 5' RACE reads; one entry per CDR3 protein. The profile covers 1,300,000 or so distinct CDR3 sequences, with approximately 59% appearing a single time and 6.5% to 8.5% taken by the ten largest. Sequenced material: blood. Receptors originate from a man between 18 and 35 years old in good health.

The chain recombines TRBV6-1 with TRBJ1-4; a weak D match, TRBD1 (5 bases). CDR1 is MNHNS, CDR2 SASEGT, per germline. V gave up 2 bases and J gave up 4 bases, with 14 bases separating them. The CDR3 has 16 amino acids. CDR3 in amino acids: CASSERSGTFNEKLFF. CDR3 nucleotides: TGTGCCAGCAGTGAAAGAAGTGGGACGTTTAATGAAAAACTGTTTTTT.

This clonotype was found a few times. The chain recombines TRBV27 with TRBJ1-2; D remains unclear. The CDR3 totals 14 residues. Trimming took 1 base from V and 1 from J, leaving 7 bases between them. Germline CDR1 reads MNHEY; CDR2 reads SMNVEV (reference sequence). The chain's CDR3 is CASSLLGLNYGYTF. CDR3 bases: TGTGCCAGCAGTTTATTAGGACTTAACTATGGCTACACCTTC.

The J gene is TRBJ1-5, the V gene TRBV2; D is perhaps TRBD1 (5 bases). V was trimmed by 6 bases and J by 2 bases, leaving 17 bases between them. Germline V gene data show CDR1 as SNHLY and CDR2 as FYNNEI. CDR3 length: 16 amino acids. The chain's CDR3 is CASSQPQGRGNQPQHF. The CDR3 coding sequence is TGTGCCAGCAGCCAACCTCAGGGCCGAGGCAATCAGCCCCAGCATTTT.

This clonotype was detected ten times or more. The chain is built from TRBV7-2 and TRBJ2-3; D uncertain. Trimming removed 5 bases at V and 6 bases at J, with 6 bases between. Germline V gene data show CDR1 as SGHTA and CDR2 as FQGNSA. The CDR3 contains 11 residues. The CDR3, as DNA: TGTGCCAGCAGCCCCCGGGATACGCAGTATTTT. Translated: CASSPRDTQYF.

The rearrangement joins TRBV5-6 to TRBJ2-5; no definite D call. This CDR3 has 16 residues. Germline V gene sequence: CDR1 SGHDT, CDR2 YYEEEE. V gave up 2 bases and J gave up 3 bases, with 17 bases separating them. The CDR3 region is CASSFLRTGPEETQYF. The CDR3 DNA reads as TGTGCCAGCAGCTTCTTACGTACGGGCCCAGAAGAGACCCAGTACTTC.

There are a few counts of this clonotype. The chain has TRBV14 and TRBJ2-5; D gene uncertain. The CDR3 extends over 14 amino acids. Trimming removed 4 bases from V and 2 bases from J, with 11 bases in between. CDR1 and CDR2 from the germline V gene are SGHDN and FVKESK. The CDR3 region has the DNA TGTGCCAGCAGCCCCTACGGAGTACAAGAGACCCAGTACTTC. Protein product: CASSPYGVQETQYF.

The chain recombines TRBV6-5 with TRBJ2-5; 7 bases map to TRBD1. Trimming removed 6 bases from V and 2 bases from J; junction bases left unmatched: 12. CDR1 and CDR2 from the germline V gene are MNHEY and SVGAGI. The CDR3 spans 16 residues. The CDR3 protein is CASSSITGAEQETQYF. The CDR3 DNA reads TGTGCCAGCAGCTCCATTACAGGGGCCGAACAAGAGACCCAGTACTTC.

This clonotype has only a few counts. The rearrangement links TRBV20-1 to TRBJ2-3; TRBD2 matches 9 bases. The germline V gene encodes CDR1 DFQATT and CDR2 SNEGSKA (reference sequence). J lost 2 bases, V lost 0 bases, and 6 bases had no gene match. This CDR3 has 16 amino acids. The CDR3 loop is CSAREIAGVNTDTQYF. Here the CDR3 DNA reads TGCAGTGCTAGAGAGATAGCGGGAGTTAACACAGATACGCAGTATTTT.

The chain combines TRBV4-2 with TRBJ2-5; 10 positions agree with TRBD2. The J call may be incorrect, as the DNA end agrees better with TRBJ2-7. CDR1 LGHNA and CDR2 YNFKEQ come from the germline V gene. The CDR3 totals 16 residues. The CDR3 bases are TGTGCCAGCAGCCAACGGGGAGGACTAGCGGCTAACGAGCAGTACTTC. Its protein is CASSQRGGLAANEQYF.

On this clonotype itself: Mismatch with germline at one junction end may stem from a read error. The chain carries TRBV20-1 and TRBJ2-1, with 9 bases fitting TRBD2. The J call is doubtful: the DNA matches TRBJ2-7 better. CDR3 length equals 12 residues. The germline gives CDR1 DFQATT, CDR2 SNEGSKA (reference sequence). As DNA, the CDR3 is TGCAGTGTTAGACTAGCGGACAATGAGCAGTACTTC. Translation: CSVRLADNEQYF.